The T cell receptor (beta chain) under discussion was sequenced for a study of blood T cell repertoires in COVID-19. Study background: The origin of the acute and convalescent COVID-19 samples was the United States, Italy and Spain.

A Seattle source enrolled patients during active infection and followed them longitudinally. Per the study methods: Using reference gene primer amplification, nucleated cell counts were estimated. The table came from immunoSEQ multiplex PCR; TCRdb's copy has only in-frame clones and leaves some out. Clone size and V and J calls were adopted from that table, with D and trimming inferred from the DNA. The data show over 200,000 clones, about 87% seen once. With 5 bases clipped from V and 0 bases from J, the junction kept 5 bases outside the gene matches. The CDR3 covers 15 residues. Germline assignment: CDR1 MNHEY and CDR2 SMNVEV (reference sequence).

What was sequenced was peripheral blood. This chain connects TRBV27 to TRBJ2-7, with 9 positions matching TRBD2. The sequence came from a man aged 25 to 45 with COVID-19, enrolled during active disease. CDR3 loop: CASSKLAGSSYEQYF. In nucleotides, the CDR3 is TGTGCCAGCAGTAAGCTAGCGGGAAGCTCCTACGAGCAGTACTTC.